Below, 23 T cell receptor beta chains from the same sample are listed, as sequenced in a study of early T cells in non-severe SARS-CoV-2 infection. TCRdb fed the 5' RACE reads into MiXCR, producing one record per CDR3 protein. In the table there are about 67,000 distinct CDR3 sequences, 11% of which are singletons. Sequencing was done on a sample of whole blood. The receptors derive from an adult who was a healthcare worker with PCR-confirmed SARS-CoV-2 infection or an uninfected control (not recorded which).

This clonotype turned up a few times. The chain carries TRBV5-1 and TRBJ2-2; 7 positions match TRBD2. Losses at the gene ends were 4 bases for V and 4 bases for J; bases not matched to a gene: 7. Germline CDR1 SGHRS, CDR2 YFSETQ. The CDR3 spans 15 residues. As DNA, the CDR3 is TGCGCCAGCAGCCCCCAGACGGGGGGCACCGGGGAGCTGTTTTTT. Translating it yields CASSPQTGGTGELFF.

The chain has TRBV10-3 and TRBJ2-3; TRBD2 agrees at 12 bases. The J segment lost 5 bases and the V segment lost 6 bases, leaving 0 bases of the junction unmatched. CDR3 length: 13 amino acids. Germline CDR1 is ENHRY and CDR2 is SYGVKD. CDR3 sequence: CAIRLAGGDTQYF. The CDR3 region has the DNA TGTGCCATCAGACTAGCGGGAGGAGATACGCAGTATTTT.

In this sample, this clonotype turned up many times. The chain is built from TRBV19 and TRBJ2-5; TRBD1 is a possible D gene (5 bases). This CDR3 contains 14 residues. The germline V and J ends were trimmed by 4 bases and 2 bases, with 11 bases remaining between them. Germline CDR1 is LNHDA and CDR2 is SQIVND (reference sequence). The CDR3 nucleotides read TGTGCCAGTAGTAAAGGGGCCCTGCAAGAGACCCAGTACTTC. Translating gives CASSKGALQETQYF.

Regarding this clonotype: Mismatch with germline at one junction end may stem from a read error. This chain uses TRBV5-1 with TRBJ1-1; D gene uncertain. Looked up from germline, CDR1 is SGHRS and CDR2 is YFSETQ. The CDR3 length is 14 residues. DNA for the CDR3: TGCGTCAGCAGCCTGGGTAGGGTGGGCACTGAAGCTTTCTTT. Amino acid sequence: CVSSLGRVGTEAFF. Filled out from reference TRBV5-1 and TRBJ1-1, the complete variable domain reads KAGVTQTPRYLIKTRGQQVTLSCSPISGHRSVSWYQQTPGQGLQFLFEYFSETQRNKGNFPGRFSGRQFSNSRSEMNVSTLELGDSALYLCVSSLGRVGTEAFFGQGTRLTVV.

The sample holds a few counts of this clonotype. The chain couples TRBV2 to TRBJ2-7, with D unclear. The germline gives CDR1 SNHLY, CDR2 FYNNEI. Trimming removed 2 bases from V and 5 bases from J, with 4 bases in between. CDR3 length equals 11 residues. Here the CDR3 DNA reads TGTGCCAGCAGTGAATTCCACGAGCAGTACTTC. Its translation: CASSEFHEQYF. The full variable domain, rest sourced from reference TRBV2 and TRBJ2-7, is EPEVTQTPSHQVTQMGQEVILRCVPISNHLYFYWYRQILGQKVEFLVSFYNNEISEKSEIFDDQFSVERPDGSNFTLKIRSTKLEDSAMYFCASSEFHEQYFGPGTRLTVT.

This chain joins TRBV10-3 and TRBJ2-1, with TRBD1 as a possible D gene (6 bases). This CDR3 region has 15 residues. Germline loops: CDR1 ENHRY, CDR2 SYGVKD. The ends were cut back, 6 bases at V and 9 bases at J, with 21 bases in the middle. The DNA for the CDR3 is TGTGCCATCAGGAGCAATCACCCGCCGGACAGTGAGCAGTTCTTC. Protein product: CAIRSNHPPDSEQFF.

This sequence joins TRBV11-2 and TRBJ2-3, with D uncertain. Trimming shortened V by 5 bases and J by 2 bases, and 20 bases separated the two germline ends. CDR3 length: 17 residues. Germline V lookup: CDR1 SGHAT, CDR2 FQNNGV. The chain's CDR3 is CASSRSSAPLLTDTQYF. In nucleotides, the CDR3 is TGTGCCAGCAGCCGGTCAAGCGCTCCGCTTCTCACAGATACGCAGTATTTT.

The DNA for the CDR3 is TGTGCCAGCAGAAAATCCGGGACAGGGGCGGGCAATGAGCAGTTCTTC. This gives the protein CASRKSGTGAGNEQFF. This chain joins TRBV28 and TRBJ2-1, with 10 bases that match TRBD1. This CDR3 comprises 16 residues. Germline CDR1 and CDR2: MDHEN and SYDVKM. V gave up 6 bases and J gave up 6 bases; unmatched junction bases: 11. The full variable domain, with the rest looked up from reference TRBV28 and TRBJ2-1, is DVKVTQSSRYLVKRTGEKVFLECVQDMDHENMFWYRQDPGLGLRLIYFSYDVKMKEKGDIPEGYSVSREKKERFSLILESASTNQTSMYLCASRKSGTGAGNEQFFGPGTRLTVL.

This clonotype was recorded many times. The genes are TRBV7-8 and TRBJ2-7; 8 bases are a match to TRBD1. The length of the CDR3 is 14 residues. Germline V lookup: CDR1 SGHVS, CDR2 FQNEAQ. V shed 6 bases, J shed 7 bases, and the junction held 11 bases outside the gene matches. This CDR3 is CASRVAQGASEQYF. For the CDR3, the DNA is TGTGCCAGCAGGGTTGCGCAGGGGGCGAGTGAGCAGTACTTC.

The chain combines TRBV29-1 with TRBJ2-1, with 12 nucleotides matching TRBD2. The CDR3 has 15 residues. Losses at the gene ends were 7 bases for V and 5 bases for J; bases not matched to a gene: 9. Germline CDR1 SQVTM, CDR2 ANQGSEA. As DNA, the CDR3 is TGCAGCGCCAAGGGACTAGCGGGCACCAACAATGAGCAGTTCTTC. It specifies CSAKGLAGTNNEQFF.

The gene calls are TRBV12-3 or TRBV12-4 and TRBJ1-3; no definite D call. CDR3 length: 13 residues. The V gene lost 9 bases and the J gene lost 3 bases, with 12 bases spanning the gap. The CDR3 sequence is CARRVRLGNTIYF. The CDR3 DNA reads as TGTGCCAGACGGGTCCGACTTGGAAACACCATATATTTT.

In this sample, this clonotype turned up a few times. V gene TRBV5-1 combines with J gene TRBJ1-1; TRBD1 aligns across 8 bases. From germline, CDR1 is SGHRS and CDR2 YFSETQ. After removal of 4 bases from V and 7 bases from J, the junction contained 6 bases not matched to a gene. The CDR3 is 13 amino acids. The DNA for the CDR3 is TGCGCCAGCAGCCAAGGACAGGGAGGTGAAGCTTTCTTT. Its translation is CASSQGQGGEAFF.

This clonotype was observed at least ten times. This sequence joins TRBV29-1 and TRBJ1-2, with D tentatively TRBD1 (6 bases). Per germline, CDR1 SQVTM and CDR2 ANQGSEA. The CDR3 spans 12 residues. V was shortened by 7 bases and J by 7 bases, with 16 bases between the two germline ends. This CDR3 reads CSAKPQGPGYTF. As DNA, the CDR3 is TGCAGCGCCAAACCACAGGGTCCTGGCTACACCTTC.

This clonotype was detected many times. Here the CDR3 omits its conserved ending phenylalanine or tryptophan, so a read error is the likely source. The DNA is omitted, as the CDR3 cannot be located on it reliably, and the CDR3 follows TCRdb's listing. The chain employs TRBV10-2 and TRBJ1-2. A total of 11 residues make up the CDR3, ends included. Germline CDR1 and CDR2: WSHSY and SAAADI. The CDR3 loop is CASSENMYFSL.

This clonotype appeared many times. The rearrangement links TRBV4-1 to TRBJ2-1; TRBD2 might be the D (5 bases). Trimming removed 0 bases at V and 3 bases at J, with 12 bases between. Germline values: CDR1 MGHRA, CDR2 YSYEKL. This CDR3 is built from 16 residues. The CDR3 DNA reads TGCGCCAGCAGCCAAGAAGTAGCGCGAATCTACAATGAGCAGTTCTTC. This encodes CASSQEVARIYNEQFF.

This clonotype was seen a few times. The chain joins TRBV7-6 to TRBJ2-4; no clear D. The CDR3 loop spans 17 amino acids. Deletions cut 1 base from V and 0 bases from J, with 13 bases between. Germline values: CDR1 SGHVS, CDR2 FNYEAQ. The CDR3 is CASSLGISPLAKNIQYF. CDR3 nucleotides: TGTGCCAGCAGCTTAGGGATTAGCCCCTTAGCCAAAAACATTCAGTACTTC.

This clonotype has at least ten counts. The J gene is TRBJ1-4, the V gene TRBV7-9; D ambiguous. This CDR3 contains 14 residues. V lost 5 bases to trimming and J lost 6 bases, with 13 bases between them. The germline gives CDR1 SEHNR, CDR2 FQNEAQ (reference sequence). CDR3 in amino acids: CASSKIGEDEKLFF. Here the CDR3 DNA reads TGTGCCAGCAGCAAAATCGGGGAGGATGAAAAACTGTTTTTT.

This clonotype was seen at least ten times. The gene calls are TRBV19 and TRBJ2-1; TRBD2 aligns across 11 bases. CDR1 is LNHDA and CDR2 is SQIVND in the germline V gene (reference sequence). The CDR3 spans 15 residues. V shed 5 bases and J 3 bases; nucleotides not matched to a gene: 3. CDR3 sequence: CASSLTSGIYNEQFF. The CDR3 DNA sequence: TGTGCCAGTAGTTTGACTAGCGGGATCTACAATGAGCAGTTCTTC.

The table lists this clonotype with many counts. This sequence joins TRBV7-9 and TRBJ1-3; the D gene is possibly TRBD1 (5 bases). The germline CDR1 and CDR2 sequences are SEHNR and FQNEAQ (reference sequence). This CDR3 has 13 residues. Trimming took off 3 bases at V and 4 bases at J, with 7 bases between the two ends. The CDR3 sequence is CASSLQGGNTIYF. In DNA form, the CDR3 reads TGTGCCAGCAGCTTGCAGGGAGGAAACACCATATATTTT.

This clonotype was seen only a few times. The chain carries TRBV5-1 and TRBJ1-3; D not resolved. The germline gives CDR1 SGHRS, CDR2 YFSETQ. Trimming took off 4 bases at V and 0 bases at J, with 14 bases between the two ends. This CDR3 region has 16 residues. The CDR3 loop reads CASSPEGGRSGNTIYF. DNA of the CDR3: TGCGCCAGCAGCCCCGAAGGCGGCCGCTCTGGAAACACCATATATTTT.

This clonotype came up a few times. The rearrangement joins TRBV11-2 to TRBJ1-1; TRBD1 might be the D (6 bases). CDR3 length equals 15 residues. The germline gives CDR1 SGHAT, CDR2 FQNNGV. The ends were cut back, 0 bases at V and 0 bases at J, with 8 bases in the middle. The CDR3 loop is CASSLEGAVNTEAFF. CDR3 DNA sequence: TGTGCCAGCAGCTTAGAGGGGGCCGTGAACACTGAAGCTTTCTTT.

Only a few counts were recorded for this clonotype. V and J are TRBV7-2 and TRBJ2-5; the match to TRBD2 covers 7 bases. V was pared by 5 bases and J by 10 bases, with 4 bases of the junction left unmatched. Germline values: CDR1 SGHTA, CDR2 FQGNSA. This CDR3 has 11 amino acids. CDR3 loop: CASSVTSLQYF. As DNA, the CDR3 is TGTGCCAGCAGCGTGACTAGCCTCCAGTACTTC.

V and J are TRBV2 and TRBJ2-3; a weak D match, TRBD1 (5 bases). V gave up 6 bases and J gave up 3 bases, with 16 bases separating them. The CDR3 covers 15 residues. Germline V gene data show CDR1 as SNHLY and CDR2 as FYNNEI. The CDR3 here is CASSLQVSETDTQYF. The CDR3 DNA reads TGTGCCAGCAGCCTACAGGTGAGCGAGACAGATACGCAGTATTTT.